This TCR beta chain came from a study of blood T cell repertoires in COVID-19 (dated by TCRdb to 2018 to 2021). Some background on the complete study: Collaborator samples came from the United States, Italy and Spain and covered acute and convalescent phases of COVID-19. A de-identified subject ID, COVID-19 status, age in years and sex were almost always included in the sample metadata. The repertoires were made available in a free public database intended to serve as a resource for research on the immune response to SARS-CoV-2. The dataset comprised deeply sampled blood TCRbeta repertoires from subjects exposed to, actively infected with, or recovered from COVID-19. Where available, HLA class I and class II types were obtained from metadata supplied by the sample provider rather than from assay-based typing. The samples were drawn from two sources: the first 160 participants of the ongoing ImmuneRACE study, and 950 to 1,500 subjects contributed by 6 global collaborators. The prospective study material was composed of cDNA or gDNA derived from T cells, B-cell-depleted T cells, or PBMCs.

Trimming costs V 5 bases and J 2 bases, and their ends lie 14 bases apart. The germline V gene (reference sequence) specifies MNHEY as CDR1 and SMNVEV as CDR2. From the cysteine through the phenylalanine, the CDR3 covers 15 amino acids. Just CDR3 DNA is preserved here, 45 bases in frame from base 1. A note on this clone: Its recognized antigen is unknown. No quality values exist for individual bases; no much larger clone is one base distant.

Results and caveats for the whole study, not just this receptor: The amount of clinical and demographic metadata varied by source and participant and was provided uncurated.

A second Seattle source provided samples from volunteer blood donors who had recovered from COVID-19. The collaborating institutions used their own protocols to collect whole blood in K2EDTA tubes. For TCRbeta analysis, collaborators shipped samples in one of three forms: frozen whole blood, isolated PBMCs, or DNA extracted from either of those sample types. The immunoSEQ Assay, a bias-controlled multiplex PCR, was used to amplify TCRbeta CDR3 regions from genomic DNA. Per the source publication's procedure: The number of nucleated cells in each sample was estimated from the amplification of reference gene primers within the assay. To quantify the absolute abundance of each unique TCRbeta CDR3 rearrangement, sequence reads were collapsed and filtered. For each sample, productive Simpson clonality was calculated as the square root of Simpson's diversity index over productive rearrangements. TCRdb retrieved this table from immuneACCESS and kept in-frame rearrangements only. Not all clones are present; in checked studies, unresolved V genes account for under half, and no reason is known for the remainder. For V, J and clone size, that table is used; D and trimming come from the DNA. This sample has about 260,000 clones in its table, and roughly 90% of those were observed once. Of the sample, approximately 4% is held by the ten largest clones.

Sequencing input: peripheral blood. The rearranged segments are TRBV27 and TRBJ2-3; the best D guess is TRBD1, with 6 bases matching. This TCR came from a man aged 60 to 75 who had recovered from COVID-19. DNA sequence: TGTGCCAGCAGTCCGCAGACAGGCCTCACAGATACGCAGTATTTT. The encoded protein is CASSPQTGLTDTQYF.